This passage covers 8 T cell receptor beta chains from one sample sequenced in a study of blood T cells in healthy people across ages. A second PCR of roughly 7 to 11 cycles used a sample-barcoded 5' primer and a J-beta primer mix. MiXCR, run by TCRdb on the 5' RACE reads, gives a single entry per CDR3 protein. The data contain around 1,100,000 distinct CDR3 sequences, 35% to 45% of them seen just once; the ten biggest clones take up 10% to 15%. Sequenced material: blood. These TCRs come from a man aged 18 to 29 in good health.

The rearrangement links TRBV7-2 to TRBJ2-3; 7 bases match TRBD1. CDR3 length: 16 residues. The ends lost 1 base at V and 3 bases at J; junction bases unmatched: 7. Per germline, CDR1 SGHTA and CDR2 FQGNSA. The DNA of the CDR3 is TGTGCCAGCAGCTTAGTGCCCCCCAGGGGGACAGATACGCAGTATTTT. Its translation is CASSLVPPRGTDTQYF.

The chain employs TRBV20-1 and TRBJ1-1; no clear D gene. This CDR3 contains 13 residues. V lost 8 bases, J lost 0 bases, and 13 bases lay in between. Per germline, CDR1 DFQATT and CDR2 SNEGSKA (reference sequence). CDR3 sequence: CSPRAEMNTEAFF. Written as DNA, the CDR3 is TGCAGTCCTCGGGCAGAGATGAACACTGAAGCTTTCTTT.

This clonotype was detected only once. V and J are TRBV7-2 and TRBJ2-6; D is ambiguous. V dropped 0 bases and J dropped 0 bases, with 9 bases sitting between them. CDR1 and CDR2 (germline): SGHTA, FQGNSA. This CDR3 is built from 17 residues. The CDR3 loop reads CASSLARSGSGANVLTF. DNA for the CDR3: TGTGCCAGCAGCTTAGCGAGGTCGGGCTCTGGGGCCAACGTCCTGACTTTC.

About this clonotype: Germline is not matched at one junction end, which may reflect a read error. The CDR3 reads CSAGEQRTNEKLFF. The CDR3 coding sequence is TGCAGTGCTGGAGAACAGAGAACTAATGAAAAACTGTTTTTT. This sequence joins TRBV20-1 and TRBJ1-4; D unresolved. The length of the CDR3 is 14 residues. The V gene's germline CDR1 is DFQATT and CDR2 SNEGSKA (reference sequence).

This rearrangement joins TRBV27 to TRBJ2-3; 9 bases align to TRBD1. Germline CDR1 and CDR2: MNHEY and SMNVEV (reference sequence). V lost 3 bases, J lost 9 bases, and 4 bases stayed unmatched. The CDR3 contains 13 residues. CDR3 bases: TGTGCCAGCAGTTTCGGGACAGGGTCAACGCAGTATTTT. It yields the protein CASSFGTGSTQYF.

Concerning this clonotype itself: Mismatch with germline at one junction end may stem from a read error. The chain uses TRBV7-2 and TRBJ2-1; 10 bases map to TRBD1. The J call may be in error: the DNA end matches TRBJ2-7 better. CDR1 and CDR2 (germline): SGHTA, FQGNSA. This CDR3 is built from 14 residues. The CDR3 DNA is TGTGCCAACAGCCGCGGGACAGGGGAATCCGAGCAGTACTTC. Encoded protein: CANSRGTGESEQYF.

The V call is TRBV4-3, the J call TRBJ2-5; 7 bases agree with TRBD1. The end of the DNA is better explained by TRBJ2-7, so the J call may be wrong. The CDR3 totals 18 residues. Germline V gene lookup returns CDR1 LGHNA and CDR2 YSLEER. The chain's CDR3 is CASSQERFRGMRSYEQYF. The CDR3 DNA follows: TGCGCCAGCAGCCAAGAGCGATTCAGGGGGATGCGCTCCTACGAGCAGTACTTC.

Only a few counts were recorded for this clonotype. The genes are TRBV20-1 and TRBJ2-7; D possibly uses TRBD1 or TRBD2 (5 bases each). V gave up 3 bases and J gave up 0 bases, with 15 bases separating them. The CDR3 runs 15 residues. Per germline, CDR1 DFQATT and CDR2 SNEGSKA (reference sequence). The CDR3, as DNA: TGCAGTGCTAGCGGCCGGGACGGCCGCTCCTACGAGCAGTACTTC. As protein: CSASGRDGRSYEQYF.